This T cell receptor beta chain was found in a study of beta chain features in type 1 diabetes. Notes on the study in general: VDJ junctions sequenced from type 1 diabetes patients showed fewer insertions and more deletions. Compared to healthy donors, patients appeared to have naive, central memory and Treg TCRB repertoires that were more alike. Shortening of TCRB CDR3s, moderate but significant, appeared in all four CD4+ subsets of Type 1 diabetes patients.

Trimming removed 1 base at V and 0 bases at J, with 13 bases between. This CDR3 has 17 amino acids. CDR1 LNHNV and CDR2 YYDKDF come from the germline V gene (reference sequence). CD45RO/CCR7/CD25/CD127/CD95/CD27 sorting isolated CD4+ naive, central memory, regulatory and stem cell-like memory cells. All of the isolated RNA was reverse transcribed, so expressed TCRB transcripts were sequenced. TCRdb keeps only in-frame clones here, not all; method: immunoSEQ multiplex PCR. The sample records tens of thousands of clones, roughly 52% being singletons. Details on this clone: Its cognate antigen is unknown.

Material for sequencing was Tregs from blood. This clonotype was obtained from a woman in her thirties or forties with type 1 diabetes. The chain has TRBV15 and TRBJ2-4; maybe TRBD1 (5 bases). The chain's CDR3 is CATSRGGGAIAKNIQYF. The CDR3 DNA sequence: TGTGCCACCAGCAGAGGGGGCGGCGCGATAGCCAAAAACATTCAGTACTTC.